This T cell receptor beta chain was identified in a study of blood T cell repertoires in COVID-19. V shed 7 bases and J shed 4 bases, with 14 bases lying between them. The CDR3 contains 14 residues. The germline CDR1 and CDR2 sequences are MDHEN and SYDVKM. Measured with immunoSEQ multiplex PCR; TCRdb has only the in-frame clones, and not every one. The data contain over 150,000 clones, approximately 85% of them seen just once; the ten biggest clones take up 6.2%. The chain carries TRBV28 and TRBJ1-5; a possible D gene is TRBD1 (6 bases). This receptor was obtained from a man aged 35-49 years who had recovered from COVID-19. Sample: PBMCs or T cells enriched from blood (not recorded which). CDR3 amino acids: CASTGGQGNQPQHF. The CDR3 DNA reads TGTGCCAGCACGGGGGGGCAGGGAAATCAGCCCCAGCATTTT.